The 31 T cell receptor beta chains below were found in one sample sequenced in a study of tumor-infiltrating lymphocytes in primary liver carcinoma. Researchers drew blood RNA from unsorted whole blood and extracted germline DNA as well. With 400 to 550 ng total RNA as template and a constant-region primer, TCR beta cDNA was made. Libraries for TCR beta were built through three nested multiplex PCR rounds, which together made up a slightly modified ARM-PCR procedure. Rounds one and two of PCR, each of roughly 10 cycles, were primed with TRBV1-TRBV30 forward primers and a C-beta reverse primer. MiXCR was run by TCRdb on the multiplex PCR reads, yielding one entry per CDR3 protein. In the table there are about 350,000 distinct CDR3 sequences, less than 70% of which are singletons. Sequencing used peripheral blood. The receptor set was obtained from a man aged 40-49 years with primary liver carcinoma and hepatitis B virus infection.

In its sample, this clonotype was seen once. Relative to the germline gene, one junction end is altered; a read error may explain this. The rearrangement uses TRBV5-6 and TRBJ1-2; D unclear. The CDR3 runs to 15 residues. The V gene's germline CDR1 is SGHDT and CDR2 YYEEEE. CDR3 residues: CANSLVPESNFGYTF. CDR3 nucleotides: TGTGCCAACAGCTTGGTCCCCGAGTCTAACTTTGGCTACACCTTC.

As regards this clonotype: This may stem from a read error, because a much larger clone lies one nucleotide away. The V and J genes are TRBV6-2 or TRBV6-3 and TRBJ1-1; D unclear. The length of the CDR3 is 12 residues. The germline CDR1 and CDR2 sequences are MNHEY and SVGEGT. The CDR3 DNA reads as TGTGCCAGAAGTTACCGGAACACTGAAGCTTTCTTT. This sequence encodes CARSYRNTEAFF.

This clonotype was seen repeatedly, ten times or more. The chain employs TRBV5-4 and TRBJ2-7, with D possibly being TRBD2 (6 bases). The germline V and J ends were trimmed by 4 bases and 3 bases, with 14 bases remaining between them. This CDR3 has 14 residues. Looked up from germline, CDR1 is SGHNT and CDR2 is YYREEE (reference sequence). The CDR3 protein is CASSPGLAIYEQYF. CDR3 nucleotides: TGTGCCAGCAGCCCGGGTCTAGCGATCTACGAGCAGTACTTC.

The chain joins TRBV6-2 or TRBV6-3 to TRBJ1-5; D is uncertain. Germline lookup yields CDR1 MNHEY and CDR2 SVGEGT. The CDR3 totals 13 residues. V was cut by 7 bases and J by 3 bases, with 10 bases left in between. CDR3 loop: CASTGSFNQPQHF. The CDR3 DNA follows: TGTGCCAGCACAGGCAGCTTCAATCAGCCCCAGCATTTT.

This clonotype was found many times. The chain uses TRBV12-3 or TRBV12-4 and TRBJ2-5; D not resolved. The CDR3 has 12 residues. The V and J ends lost 2 bases and 7 bases respectively, with 8 bases between them. This chain's CDR3 is CASSLNMGTQYF. In nucleotides, the CDR3 is TGTGCCAGCAGTTTAAATATGGGGACCCAGTACTTC.

Concerning this clonotype: Possible read error: a much larger clone is one base away. CDR3 nucleotide sequence: TGTGCCAGCAGTTACTTACCGAACATTGAAGCTTTCTTT. It translates to CASSYLPNIEAFF. The V and J genes are TRBV6-2 or TRBV6-3 and TRBJ1-1; D is undetermined. CDR1 MNHEY and CDR2 SVGEGT come from the germline V gene. The length of the CDR3 is 13 residues.

The V gene is TRBV11-1, the J gene TRBJ2-7; D is unresolved. V was clipped by 5 bases and J by 0 bases, with 11 bases between them. The CDR3 is 14 amino acids. CDR1 SGHAT and CDR2 FQDESV come from the germline V gene (reference sequence). The chain's CDR3 is CASSQYSHSYEQYF. CDR3 sequence (DNA): TGTGCCAGCAGCCAGTACTCCCACTCCTACGAGCAGTACTTC.

This clonotype was observed at least ten times. The V call is TRBV6-1, the J call TRBJ2-5; D gene unclear. Germline V lookup: CDR1 MNHNS, CDR2 SASEGT. CDR3 length: 11 amino acids. V dropped 2 bases and J dropped 7 bases, with 5 bases sitting between them. The CDR3 region has the DNA TGTGCCAGCAGTGAACAAAGGACCCAGTACTTC. Translating gives CASSEQRTQYF.

The table lists this clonotype with many counts. This chain connects TRBV12-3 or TRBV12-4 to TRBJ2-3; no firm D call. V was shortened by 6 bases and J by 0 bases, with 7 bases between the two germline ends. The length of the CDR3 is 13 residues. CDR3 in DNA: TGTGCCAGCAGCCAAACTAGCACAGATACGCAGTATTTT. Its protein is CASSQTSTDTQYF.

V gene TRBV14 combines with J gene TRBJ2-5; TRBD1 or TRBD2 may be the D gene (5 bases each). With 4 bases removed from V and 4 bases from J, the gap between germline ends came to 19 bases. Germline CDR1 SGHDN, CDR2 FVKESK. The CDR3 covers 16 residues. The CDR3 loop reads CASSPPGRGFGETQYF. CDR3 sequence (DNA): TGTGCCAGCAGCCCACCGGGACGGGGTTTTGGAGAGACCCAGTACTTC.

This clonotype was recorded once. Being one base from a much bigger clone, this may be a read error. The V and J genes are TRBV4-2 and TRBJ2-7; 9 bases fit TRBD1. The V gene's germline CDR1 is LGHNA and CDR2 YNFKEQ. V trimming: 0 bases; J trimming: 9 bases; junction bases outside the gene matches: 6. The CDR3 spans 14 residues. CDR3 sequence reads: CASSQEDRGHVQYF. CDR3 coding DNA: TGTGCCAGCAGCCAAGAGGACAGGGGTCACGTGCAGTACTTC.

In regard to this clonotype: This may come from a read error, since a much larger clone is one base off. V usage is TRBV6-6 and J usage is TRBJ1-6; 7 nucleotides line up with TRBD1. Germline V gives CDR1 MNHNY, CDR2 SVGAGI (reference sequence). This CDR3 contains 14 residues. Losses at the gene ends were 7 bases for V and 7 bases for J; bases not matched to a gene: 7. The CDR3 loop reads CASMAGGGNSPLHF. CDR3 DNA sequence: TGTGCCAGCATGGCAGGGGGTGGGAATTCACCCCTCCACTTT.

Of note for this clonotype: A much larger clone lies one base from this, so it may be a read error. This chain joins TRBV5-5 and TRBJ1-1; no clear D. Per the germline V gene, CDR1 is SGHKS and CDR2 is YYEKEE (reference sequence). The CDR3 is 14 amino acids. The CDR3 DNA is TGTGCCAGCAGCTTCTTCCCGGGGAACACTGAAGCTTACTTT. This translates into CASSFFPGNTEAYF. Full variable domain (rest looked up from reference TRBV5-5 and TRBJ1-1): DAGVTQSPTHLIKTRGQQVTLRCSPISGHKSVSWYQQVLGQGPQFIFQYYEKEERGRGNFPDRFSARQFPNYSSELNVNALLLGDSALYLCASSFFPGNTEAYFGQGTRLTVV.

This clonotype was seen once. One end of the junction is discordant with germline, which a read error may explain. V is TRBV29-1 and J is TRBJ2-3, with 7 bases matching TRBD2. Germline V gene data show CDR1 as SQVTM and CDR2 as ANQGSEA. There are 14 residues in the CDR3. The CDR3 sequence is CNVGGLTSTDTQYF. CDR3 nucleotides: TGCAACGTTGGTGGTTTGACTAGCACGGATACGCAGTATTTT.

The chain couples TRBV10-2 to TRBJ2-7, with D perhaps matching TRBD1 or TRBD2 (6 bases each). The CDR3 length is 15 residues. Germline CDR1 and CDR2: WSHSY and SAAADI. V shed 0 bases and J shed 3 bases, with 12 bases lying between them. The CDR3 protein is CASSESPGAGYEQYF. DNA of the CDR3: TGCGCCAGCAGTGAGTCCCCGGGGGCCGGCTACGAGCAGTACTTC.

As concerns this clonotype: At one end the junction does not follow the germline gene, possibly because of a read error. The chain couples TRBV11-2 to TRBJ2-3; 7 bases are shared with TRBD2. CDR3 length equals 16 residues. CDR1 SGHAT and CDR2 FQNNGV come from the germline V gene. The CDR3 loop is CASSLVSAGSTDTQNF. CDR3 DNA: TGTGCTAGCAGCTTAGTTTCAGCGGGGAGCACAGATACGCAGAATTTT. The full variable domain, in which reference TRBV11-2 and TRBJ2-3 provide the parts outside the CDR3, is EAGVAQSPRYKIIEKRQSVAFWCNPISGHATLYWYQQILGQGPKLLIQFQNNGVVDDSQLPKDRFSAERLKGVDSTLKIQPAKLEDSAVYLCASSLVSAGSTDTQNFGPGTRLTVL.

The chain couples TRBV10-3 to TRBJ2-7, with D possibly TRBD2 on 6 matching bases. Trimming took off 6 bases at V and 0 bases at J, with 15 bases between the two ends. CDR1 ENHRY and CDR2 SYGVKD come from the germline V gene. This CDR3 has 15 amino acids. CDR3 in amino acids: CAISHRPTSSYEQYF. CDR3 nucleotide sequence: TGTGCCATCAGCCACAGGCCGACTAGCTCCTACGAGCAGTACTTC.

The chain combines TRBV24-1 with TRBJ2-7; a weak D match, TRBD2 (6 bases). CDR1 and CDR2 (germline): KGHDR, SFDVKD. V was trimmed by 4 bases and J by 5 bases, leaving 8 bases between them. The CDR3 has 12 residues. CDR3 coding DNA: TGTGCCACCAGTGACAGGGAGGACGAGCAGTACTTC. It codes for CATSDREDEQYF.

Turning to this clonotype: Given the absence of the conserved phenylalanine or tryptophan at the CDR3 end, a read error is likely. The CDR3 reads CASSLDPGLAIYEQYL. The CDR3 DNA is TGTGCCAGCAGCTTAGACCCGGGACTAGCGATCTACGAGCAGTACCTC. This chain joins TRBV11-2 and TRBJ2-7; TRBD2 matches 10 bases. Looked up from germline, CDR1 is SGHAT and CDR2 is FQNNGV. The CDR3 totals 16 residues. With 0 bases clipped from V and 3 bases from J, the junction kept 5 bases outside the gene matches.

This clonotype was seen just once. Since a much larger clone is just one base distant, this may be a read error. The V gene is TRBV6-5, the J gene TRBJ2-7; 9 nucleotides agree with TRBD2. This CDR3 region has 14 residues. Germline V CDR1 and CDR2: MNHEY, SVGAGI. V trimming: 11 bases; J trimming: 7 bases; junction bases outside the gene matches: 15. CDR3 DNA: TGTGCCGCCACGAAGGCTAGCGGGACCAAAGAGCAGTACTTC. This codes for CAATKASGTKEQYF.

The rearrangement links TRBV6-1 to TRBJ2-7; possibly TRBD2 for D (5 bases). The CDR3 is 16 residues long. Germline values: CDR1 MNHNS, CDR2 SASEGT. V gave up 7 bases and J gave up 4 bases, with 23 bases separating them. The CDR3 DNA is TGTGCCAGCAATAGCCAACTAGTGGGAGAAATGTACGAGCAGTACTTC. Encoded protein: CASNSQLVGEMYEQYF.

The table lists this clonotype with a few counts. The chain uses TRBV12-5 and TRBJ2-1; D possibly corresponds to TRBD2 (6 bases). The CDR3 is made up of 17 amino acids. V shed 7 bases and J shed 1 base, with 20 bases lying between them. In germline, CDR1 is LGHNT, CDR2 FRNRAP. CDR3 bases: TGTGCTAGTGCCATACTTCCGGCGGGGAAATCCTACAATGAGCAGTTCTTC. Protein sequence: CASAILPAGKSYNEQFF.

Regarding this clonotype: This may stem from a read error, because a much larger clone lies one nucleotide away. This chain uses TRBV29-1 with TRBJ2-3; 9 positions agree with TRBD2. The V gene's germline CDR1 is SQVTM and CDR2 ANQGSEA. Losses at the gene ends were 4 bases for V and 8 bases for J; bases not matched to a gene: 10. This CDR3 region has 14 residues. This CDR3 reads CSVVVGSGGVTQYF. In DNA form, the CDR3 reads TGCAGCGTTGTAGTTGGTAGCGGGGGAGTTACGCAGTATTTT.

Comment on this clonotype: A junction end diverges from the germline sequence, so it may reflect a read error. The genes are TRBV11-2 and TRBJ1-1, with a tentative D call TRBD1 (5 bases). The CDR3 is 16 amino acids. Germline lookup yields CDR1 SGHAT and CDR2 FQNNGV. The CDR3 loop reads CASSPSMGGVGTEALF. Here the CDR3 DNA reads TGTGCCAGCAGCCCGAGCATGGGGGGGGTCGGAACTGAAGCTCTCTTT.

This rearrangement joins TRBV10-3 to TRBJ2-5; the match to TRBD2 covers 7 bases. J gave up 0 bases and V 6 bases, and 7 bases lay outside the gene matches. This CDR3 is built from 15 residues. Germline loops: CDR1 ENHRY, CDR2 SYGVKD. CDR3 amino acids: CAIRKTSWNQETQYF. CDR3 nucleotide sequence: TGTGCCATCAGGAAGACTAGCTGGAACCAAGAGACCCAGTACTTC.

Notes on this clonotype: The junction departs from the called germline gene at one end, perhaps through a read error. The rearrangement joins TRBV4-2 to TRBJ2-1, with 12 bases that match TRBD1. Germline-derived CDR1 and CDR2 are LGHNA and YNFKEQ. The CDR3 covers 17 residues. CDR3: CVSSQGTGTGGAGELFF. CDR3 nucleotide sequence: TGTGTCAGCAGCCAAGGGACCGGGACAGGGGGCGCGGGGGAGCTGTTCTTC.

On this clonotype itself: Sequence at one end of the junction differs from germline and may be a read error. The V call is TRBV11-2, the J call TRBJ2-7; a weak D match, TRBD2 (5 bases). The CDR3 runs to 13 residues. The germline CDR1 and CDR2 sequences are SGHAT and FQNNGV. The CDR3 nucleotides are TGTACCAGCAGCTTGGTGACTACCTACGAGCAGTACTTC. This sequence encodes CTSSLVTTYEQYF.

Note on this clonotype: The junction differs from germline at one of its ends, possibly a read error. CDR3 in amino acids: CTSRMPDRVRDEQYF. The CDR3 DNA follows: TGTACCAGCAGAATGCCGGACAGGGTGAGGGACGAGCAGTACTTC. J is TRBJ2-7 and V is TRBV6-2 or TRBV6-3, with 8 positions matching TRBD1. CDR1 is MNHEY and CDR2 is SVGEGT in the germline V gene. The CDR3 has 15 residues.

This clonotype occurred many times. The chain recombines TRBV29-1 with TRBJ2-3, with 7 bases that match TRBD2. Germline V gives CDR1 SQVTM, CDR2 ANQGSEA. This CDR3 is 16 amino acids long. The V and J ends lost 3 bases and 1 base, in that order; junction bases with no gene match: 10. Here the CDR3 reads CSVDPTSVLGTDTQYF. The DNA for the CDR3 is TGCAGCGTTGACCCAACTAGCGTTCTCGGCACAGATACGCAGTATTTT.

This clonotype has ten or more counts. In DNA, the CDR3 is TGTGCCAGCAGCTTAAACCAAGGAACAGATACGCAGTATTTT. It codes for CASSLNQGTDTQYF. The genes are TRBV11-2 and TRBJ2-3; no clear D gene. Germline CDR1 SGHAT, CDR2 FQNNGV. This CDR3 spans 14 amino acids. Trimming stripped 2 bases from V and 3 bases from J, with 9 bases between.

This sequence joins TRBV11-2 and TRBJ2-3; D possibly corresponds to TRBD1 (6 bases). Trimming stripped 5 bases from V and 3 bases from J, with 12 bases between. The CDR3 runs 14 residues. Germline V gene sequence: CDR1 SGHAT, CDR2 FQNNGV. The CDR3 sequence: CASSPRTATDTQYF. Here the CDR3 DNA reads TGTGCCAGCAGCCCCCGGACAGCTACAGATACGCAGTATTTT.